Listed here is a single T cell receptor beta chain. Its antigen is currently unknown. CDR1 is SGHNT and CDR2 is YYREEE in the germline V gene (reference sequence). The CDR3 loop spans 16 amino acids. Trimming at V came to 6 bases and at J to 7 bases, leaving 16 bases not matched to a gene. This entry is derived from a study of OX40 agonist ivuxolimab in advanced cancers. Profiling relied on immunoSEQ multiplex PCR, and the TCRdb table lists in-frame clones only, not all of them. This table has some 39,000 clones, about 88% appearing once. Broader study findings: Dosing at 0.1 to 3.0 mg/kg was accompanied by clonal expansion of CD4+ and CD8+ blood T cells by week 6.

Specimen: CD4+ or CD8+ T cells sorted from blood, collected in a trial of the OX40 agonist ivuxolimab. The receptor's source is an adult with an advanced solid tumor such as melanoma, head and neck, liver or kidney cancer. The genes are TRBV5-4 and TRBJ2-3; 8 positions match TRBD2. CDR3 nucleotide sequence: TGTGCCAGCACCAGACAAGCCAGCGGGGGTATAAATACGCAGTATTTT. This translates into CASTRQASGGINTQYF.